This TCR beta chain was sequenced for a study of T cell responses to AZD1222 COVID-19 vaccine. Turning to this clone: Its specificity is unknown.

Clones were read by immunoSEQ multiplex PCR, and TCRdb kept only the in-frame ones, dropping some. Among over 100,000 clones listed, 88% were seen once. Study conclusions and caveats: Dominant at 160-218 and 743-854, vaccine-associated CD4 TCRs also spanned spike. After two AZD1222 doses, spike-specific TCR breadth and depth rose versus day 0. Repertoires were obtained only post-peak T cell response. Just a handful of AZD1222 recipients were seropositive at baseline.

The sequence came from an adult in good health. The sequencing here drew on peripheral blood, taken on day 0 of AZD1222 vaccination.

The CDR3 nucleotides are TGTGCCAGTAGTATAGTAGGGAATCAGCCCCAGCATTTT. Translation gives CASSIVGNQPQHF. This chain joins TRBV19 and TRBJ1-5; D not certain. This CDR3 has 13 amino acids. V was clipped by 1 base and J by 4 bases, with 5 bases between them. CDR1 LNHDA and CDR2 SQIVND come from the germline V gene (reference sequence).